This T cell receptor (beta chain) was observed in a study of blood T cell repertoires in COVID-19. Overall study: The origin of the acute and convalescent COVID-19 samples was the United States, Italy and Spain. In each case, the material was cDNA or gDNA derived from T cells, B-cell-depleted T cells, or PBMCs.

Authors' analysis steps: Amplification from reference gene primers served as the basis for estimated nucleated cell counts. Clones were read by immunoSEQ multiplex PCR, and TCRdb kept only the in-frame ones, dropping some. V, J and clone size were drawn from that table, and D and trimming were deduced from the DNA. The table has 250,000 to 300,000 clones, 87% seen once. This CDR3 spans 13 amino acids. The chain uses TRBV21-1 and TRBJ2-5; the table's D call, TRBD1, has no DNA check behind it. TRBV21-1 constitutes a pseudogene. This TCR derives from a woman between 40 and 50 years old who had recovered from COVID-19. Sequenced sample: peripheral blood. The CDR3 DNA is TGTGCCAGCAGCAATTCGGACAGAGAGACCCAGTACTTC. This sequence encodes CASSNSDRETQYF.